This T cell receptor (beta chain) stems from a study of blood T cell repertoires in COVID-19. Study context: From T cells, B-cell-depleted T cells, or PBMCs came the material, which was cDNA or gDNA.

The junction had 7 bases not matched to a gene; V was cut back by 9 bases and J by 2 bases. The CDR3 runs to 15 residues. The V gene's germline CDR1 is LNHDA and CDR2 SQIVND (reference sequence). Here immunoSEQ multiplex PCR was the method, and the copy in TCRdb shows in-frame clones only, minus some. Of about 230,000 clones in the sample, 85% to 90% are singletons; the top ten hold approximately 10%. V is TRBV19 and J is TRBJ2-2; 9 bases match TRBD1. Sequenced material: peripheral blood. The clonotype comes from a middle-aged man with COVID-19, enrolled during active disease. The CDR3 sequence is CASYPQGANTGELFF. The CDR3 DNA sequence: TGTGCCAGCTACCCACAGGGGGCAAACACCGGGGAGCTGTTTTTT.